Listed below are T cell receptor beta chains from one sample, sequenced in a study of T cell responses to AZD1222 COVID-19 vaccine. Libraries were prepared by immunoSEQ multiplex PCR; TCRdb keeps only in-frame clonotypes and omits some of them. This sample has some 130,000 clones, with approximately 90% found just once. The sample in question was peripheral blood, obtained on day 0 of AZD1222 vaccination. These receptors were taken from an adult in good health. CDR3s include the opening cysteine and the closing phenylalanine or tryptophan. Each record gives: J gene, clone size, D gene, V gene, CDR3 DNA, CDR3 protein. The D gene is left open where the match is weak. Not every row has a clone size; where given, it reads once, few, many or a size class.

J: TRBJ1-2
size: -
D: -
V: TRBV5-5
DNA: TGTGCCAGCAGCCCGCAGGGCTATGGCTACACCTTC
CDR3: CASSPQGYGYTF

J: TRBJ2-2
size: -
D: -
V: TRBV28
DNA: TGTGCCAGCAGTTTAGTACAGTTCACCGGGGAGCTGTTTTTT
CDR3: CASSLVQFTGELFF

J: TRBJ1-5
size: -
D: -
V: TRBV5-1
DNA: TGCGCCAGCAGCTTACTTGGGCGGGGACAGCCCCAGCATTTT
CDR3: CASSLLGRGQPQHF

J: TRBJ2-3
size: -
D: -
V: TRBV11-2
DNA: TGTGCCAGCAGCTTAAGGATAAGCACAGATACGCAGTATTTT
CDR3: CASSLRISTDTQYF

J: TRBJ2-5
size: -
D: -
V: TRBV6-2/TRBV6-3
DNA: TGTGCCAGCAGTTACTCAGGCCAGCGGCAGCGAGAGACCCAGTACTTC
CDR3: CASSYSGQRQRETQYF

J: TRBJ2-7
size: -
D: -
V: TRBV6-5
DNA: TGTGCCAGCAGAGCTAGACAGCATTACGAGCAGTACTTC
CDR3: CASRARQHYEQYF

J: TRBJ2-7
size: -
D: -
V: TRBV4-3
DNA: TGCGCCAGCAGCCAACAGGGGAATTCGCCCCACGAGCAGTACTTC
CDR3: CASSQQGNSPHEQYF

J: TRBJ1-2
size: -
D: -
V: TRBV29-1
DNA: TGCAGCGTTTTACCCGAGAACTATGGCTACACCTTC
CDR3: CSVLPENYGYTF

J: TRBJ2-3
size: -
D: TRBD2
V: TRBV7-2
DNA: TGTGCCAGCAGCCAACTAGCGGGGGTAAATACGCAGTATTTT
CDR3: CASSQLAGVNTQYF

J: TRBJ1-1
size: -
D: TRBD1
V: TRBV29-1
DNA: TGCAGCGCTGCACAGGGGAGGGAAACTGAAGCTTTCTTT
CDR3: CSAAQGRETEAFF

J: TRBJ1-3
size: -
D: -
V: TRBV18
DNA: TGTGCCAGCTCACCACCGGCGGCAGGGCTGTCTGGAAACACCATATATTTT
CDR3: CASSPPAAGLSGNTIYF

J: TRBJ2-6
size: -
D: TRBD2
V: TRBV5-1
DNA: TGCGCCAGCAGCTTGGGGCTAGCGGGGGGGCCAGGGGCCAACGTCCTGACTTTC
CDR3: CASSLGLAGGPGANVLTF

J: TRBJ2-1
size: -
D: -
V: TRBV4-3
DNA: TGCGCCAGCAGCCAAGGAGCTTCGAGCTCCTACAATGAGCAGTTCTTC
CDR3: CASSQGASSSYNEQFF

J: TRBJ2-7
size: -
D: TRBD1
V: TRBV7-9
DNA: TGTGCCAGCAGCCTCCTGACAGGGGAGGACGAGCAGTACTTC
CDR3: CASSLLTGEDEQYF

J: TRBJ1-3
size: -
D: -
V: TRBV28
DNA: TGTGCCAGCAGTTTGCCGGGAGGCTCTGGAAACACCATATATTTT
CDR3: CASSLPGGSGNTIYF

J: TRBJ2-3
size: -
D: -
V: TRBV14
DNA: TGTGCCAGCAGCCAAGATCTTGTCGGGGCTAGCACAGATACGCAGTATTTT
CDR3: CASSQDLVGASTDTQYF

J: TRBJ2-1
size: -
D: TRBD1
V: TRBV11-3
DNA: TGTGCCAGCAGCTTCGGGACAGGGCTAGATGAGCAGTTCTTC
CDR3: CASSFGTGLDEQFF

J: TRBJ1-4
size: -
D: -
V: TRBV3-1/TRBV3-2
DNA: TGTGCCAGCAGCCCCCCCGTTGGTACTATTAATGAAAAACTGTTTTTT
CDR3: CASSPPVGTINEKLFF

J: TRBJ2-1
size: -
D: -
V: TRBV18
DNA: TGTGCCAGCTCACCGGACAGTTTAGGATGGTTCTTC
CDR3: CASSPDSLGWFF

J: TRBJ2-7
size: -
D: -
V: TRBV28
DNA: TGTGCCAGCAGGAGAATTAACGAGCAGTACTTC
CDR3: CASRRINEQYF

J: TRBJ2-7
size: few
D: TRBD1
V: TRBV19
DNA: TGTGCCAGTCGGACAGGAATGCAAGAGCAGTACTTC
CDR3: CASRTGMQEQYF

J: TRBJ1-2
size: -
D: TRBD1
V: TRBV19
DNA: TGTGCCAGTAGACGTTCCGGGACAGGGAGAGGCTACACCTTC
CDR3: CASRRSGTGRGYTF

J: TRBJ1-5
size: -
D: -
V: TRBV19
DNA: TGTGCCAGTAGTTGGACGGAGAATCAGCCCCAGCATTTT
CDR3: CASSWTENQPQHF

J: TRBJ2-2
size: once
D: TRBD1
V: TRBV27
DNA: TGTGCCAGCAGTTTCCGTGACAGGGGCCGGGCCGGGGAGCTGTTTTTT
CDR3: CASSFRDRGRAGELFF

J: TRBJ1-4
size: -
D: TRBD1
V: TRBV7-2
DNA: TGTGCCAGCAGCTTAGGGGGGACAGCCGAGAGGGAAAAACTGTTTTTT
CDR3: CASSLGGTAEREKLFF

J: TRBJ2-3
size: -
D: TRBD1
V: TRBV2
DNA: TGTGCCAGCAGTGAGACATCGGGACAGCGAACGGGGTGGACGCAGTATTTT
CDR3: CASSETSGQRTGWTQYF

J: TRBJ2-7
size: -
D: -
V: TRBV7-9
DNA: TGTGCCAGCAGCCCCGGGAAGATCGGCGTGCAGTACTTC
CDR3: CASSPGKIGVQYF

J: TRBJ1-2
size: few
D: TRBD1
V: TRBV5-1
DNA: TGCGCCAGCAGCCAAATCCCCCGCGGGGGACAGGGGGCCAGGGAGTTTGGCTACACCTTC
CDR3: CASSQIPRGGQGAREFGYTF

J: TRBJ1-3
size: -
D: -
V: TRBV6-2/TRBV6-3
DNA: TGTGCCAGCAGTTACTTCGTGAATTCTGGAAACACCATATATTTT
CDR3: CASSYFVNSGNTIYF

J: TRBJ1-1
size: -
D: -
V: TRBV20-1
DNA: TGCAGTGCTAGTGAGGGAGTTCTAAGATTGGCTTTCTTT
CDR3: CSASEGVLRLAFF

J: TRBJ2-7
size: -
D: TRBD2
V: TRBV11-2
DNA: TGTGCCAGCAGCTTGCAGGCTAGCGGGGGCTTCGAGCAGTACTTC
CDR3: CASSLQASGGFEQYF

J: TRBJ2-3
size: few
D: TRBD1
V: TRBV28
DNA: TGTGCCAGCAGTTCACCTCTCACCGGGACAGTCACAGATACGCAGTATTTT
CDR3: CASSSPLTGTVTDTQYF

J: TRBJ2-2
size: -
D: TRBD1
V: TRBV7-2
DNA: TGTGCCAGCAGGCTGGGACAGGGGCGGTGGGAGGAGCTGTTTTTT
CDR3: CASRLGQGRWEELFF

J: TRBJ1-2
size: -
D: -
V: TRBV28
DNA: TGTGCCAGCAGTCTAACCGACAGGCACTATGGCTACACCTTC
CDR3: CASSLTDRHYGYTF

J: TRBJ1-3
size: -
D: -
V: TRBV7-2
DNA: TGTGCCAGCAGCCTTGCGCCCACCGTCTCTGGAAACACCATATATTTT
CDR3: CASSLAPTVSGNTIYF